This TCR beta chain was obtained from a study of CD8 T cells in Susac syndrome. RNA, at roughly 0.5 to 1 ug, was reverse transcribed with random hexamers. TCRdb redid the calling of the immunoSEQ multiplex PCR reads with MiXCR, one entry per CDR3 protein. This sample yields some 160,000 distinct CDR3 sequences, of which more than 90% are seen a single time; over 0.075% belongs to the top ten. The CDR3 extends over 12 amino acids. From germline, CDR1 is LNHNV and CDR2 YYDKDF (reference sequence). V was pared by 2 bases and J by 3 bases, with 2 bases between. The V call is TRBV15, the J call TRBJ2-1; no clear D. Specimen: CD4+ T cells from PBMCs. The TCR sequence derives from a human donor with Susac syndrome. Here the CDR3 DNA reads TGTGCCACCAGCAGATACTACAATGAGCAGTTCTTC. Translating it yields CATSRYYNEQFF.